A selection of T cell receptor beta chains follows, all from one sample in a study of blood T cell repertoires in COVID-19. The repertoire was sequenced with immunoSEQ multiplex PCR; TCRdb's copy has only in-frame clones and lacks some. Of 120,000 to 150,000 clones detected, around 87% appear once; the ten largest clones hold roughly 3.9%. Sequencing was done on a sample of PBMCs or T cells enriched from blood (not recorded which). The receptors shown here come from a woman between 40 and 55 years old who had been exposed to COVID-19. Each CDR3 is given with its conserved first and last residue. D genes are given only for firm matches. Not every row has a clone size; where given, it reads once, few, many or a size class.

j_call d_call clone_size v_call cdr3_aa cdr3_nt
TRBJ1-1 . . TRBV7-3 CASSLAGVAEAFF TGTGCCAGCAGCTTAGCGGGCGTCGCTGAAGCTTTCTTT
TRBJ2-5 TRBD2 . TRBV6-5 CASSSAGVDETQYF TGTGCCAGCAGTTCCGCGGGAGTGGATGAGACCCAGTACTTC
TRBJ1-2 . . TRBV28 CASSLAGAGHGYTF TGTGCCAGCAGTTTGGCGGGGGCAGGGCATGGCTACACCTTC
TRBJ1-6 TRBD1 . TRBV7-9 CASNSALTGDNSPLHF TGTGCCAGCAACTCAGCATTGACAGGGGATAATTCACCCCTCCACTTT
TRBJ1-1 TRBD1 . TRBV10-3 CAISEGQGVAEAFF TGTGCCATCAGTGAAGGACAGGGGGTGGCTGAAGCTTTCTTT
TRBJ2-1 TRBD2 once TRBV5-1 CASSLEQAIGLAGDPISYNEQFF TGCGCCAGCAGCTTGGAACAGGCTATTGGACTAGCGGGGGACCCAATCTCCTACAATGAGCAGTTCTTC
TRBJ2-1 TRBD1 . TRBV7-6 CASSISQGSTYNEQFF TGTGCCAGCAGCATTTCACAGGGGTCAACCTACAATGAGCAGTTCTTC
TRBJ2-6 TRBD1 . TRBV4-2 CASSQDDRAGANVLTF TGTGCCAGCAGCCAAGACGACAGGGCTGGGGCCAACGTCCTGACTTTC
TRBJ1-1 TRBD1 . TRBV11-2 CASSLDLTGGWTEAFF TGTGCCAGCAGCTTAGATCTGACAGGGGGATGGACTGAAGCTTTCTTT
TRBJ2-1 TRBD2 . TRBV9 CASSVVSGGGRPGDEQFF TGTGCCAGCAGCGTAGTGAGTGGTGGCGGGAGGCCTGGGGATGAGCAGTTCTTC
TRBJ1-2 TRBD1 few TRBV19 CASSPGTGGSFYGYTF TGTGCCAGTAGTCCCGGGACAGGGGGTTCATTCTATGGCTACACCTTC
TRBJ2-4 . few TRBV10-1 CASSSGDGYIQYF TGCGCCAGCAGCTCGGGAGATGGTTACATTCAGTACTTC
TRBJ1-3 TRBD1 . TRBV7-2 CASSSKGTGYGNTIYF TGTGCCAGCAGCTCCAAGGGGACAGGGTACGGAAACACCATATATTTT
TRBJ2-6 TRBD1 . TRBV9 CASSEHRDRAYSGANVLTF TGTGCCAGCAGTGAACACCGGGACAGAGCCTACTCTGGGGCCAACGTCCTGACTTTC
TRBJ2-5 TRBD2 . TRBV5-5 CASSPGLAGGQETQYF TGTGCCAGCAGCCCAGGACTAGCGGGGGGGCAAGAGACCCAGTACTTC
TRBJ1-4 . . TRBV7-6 CASSLRQGRSEKLFF TGTGCCAGCAGCTTAAGGCAGGGGCGGTCGGAAAAACTGTTTTTT
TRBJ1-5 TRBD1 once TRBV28 CASSLWQGAGGNQPQHF TGTGCCAGCAGTTTATGGCAGGGGGCGGGCGGCAATCAGCCCCAGCATTTT
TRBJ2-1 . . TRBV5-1 CASSLQLGFDEQFF TGCGCCAGCAGCTTGCAACTAGGATTCGATGAGCAGTTCTTC
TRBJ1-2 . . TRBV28 CASRIGNYGYTF TGTGCCAGCAGGATCGGGAACTATGGCTACACCTTC
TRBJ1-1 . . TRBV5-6 CASKGVMNTEAFF TGTGCCAGCAAGGGGGTCATGAACACTGAAGCTTTCTTT
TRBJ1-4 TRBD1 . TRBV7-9 CASSTGEGNEKLFF TGTGCCAGCAGCACAGGGGAAGGGAATGAAAAACTGTTTTTT
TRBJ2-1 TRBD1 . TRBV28 CASSPGADRGQVGPYNEQFF TGTGCCAGCAGTCCCGGGGCCGACAGGGGCCAGGTCGGTCCCTACAATGAGCAGTTCTTC
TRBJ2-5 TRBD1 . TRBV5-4 CASSDRDRGQETQYF TGTGCCAGCAGCGACCGGGACAGGGGTCAAGAGACCCAGTACTTC
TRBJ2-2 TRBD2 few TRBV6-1 CASSALAGAPNTGELFF TGTGCCAGCAGTGCCCTAGCGGGGGCCCCGAACACCGGGGAGCTGTTTTTT
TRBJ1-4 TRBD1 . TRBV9 CASKRGTGGNEDEKLFF TGTGCCAGCAAAAGAGGGACAGGGGGCAATGAGGACGAAAAACTGTTTTTT
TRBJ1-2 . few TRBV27 CASSPHGTFVYGYTF TGTGCCAGCAGCCCTCACGGGACATTTGTCTATGGCTACACCTTC
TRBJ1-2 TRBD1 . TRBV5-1 CASSWGQTNGYTF TGCGCCAGCAGCTGGGGACAGACGAATGGCTACACCTTC
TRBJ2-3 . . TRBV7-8 CASSLDRVLDTQYF TGTGCCAGCAGCTTAGACCGGGTTCTCGATACGCAGTATTTT
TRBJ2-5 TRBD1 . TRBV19 CASSPTGIAETQYF TGTGCCAGTAGTCCGACAGGGATTGCGGAGACCCAGTACTTC
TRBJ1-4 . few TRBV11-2 CASSLGSGVPNEKLFF TGTGCCAGCAGCTTAGGGAGCGGGGTGCCTAATGAAAAACTGTTTTTT
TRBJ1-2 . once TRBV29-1 CSVDSDRFIYGYTF TGCAGCGTTGACTCCGACAGGTTCATCTATGGCTACACCTTC
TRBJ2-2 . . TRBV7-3 CASSLTRKPGELFF TGTGCCAGCAGCTTAACCAGGAAACCCGGGGAGCTGTTTTTT
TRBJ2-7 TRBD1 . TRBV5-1 CASSQGQGTYEQYF TGCGCCAGCAGCCAAGGACAGGGAACCTACGAGCAGTACTTC
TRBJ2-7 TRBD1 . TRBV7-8 CASSFGDRAGEQYF TGTGCCAGCAGCTTTGGGGACAGGGCTGGCGAGCAGTACTTC
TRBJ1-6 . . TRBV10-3 CAISEGLPAAGSPLHF TGTGCCATCAGTGAGGGTCTACCCGCCGCGGGTTCACCCCTCCACTTT
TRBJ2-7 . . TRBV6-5 CALASGVWGEQYF TGTGCCTTAGCGTCCGGAGTATGGGGCGAGCAGTACTTC
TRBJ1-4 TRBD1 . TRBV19 CASSPQGASSEKLFF TGTGCCAGTAGTCCTCAGGGGGCGTCTTCTGAAAAACTGTTTTTT
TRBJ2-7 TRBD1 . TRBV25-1 CASSKTPRGRLYEQYF TGTGCCAGCAGTAAAACTCCCAGGGGGCGATTGTACGAGCAGTACTTC
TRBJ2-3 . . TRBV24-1 CATSSGVKSTDTQYF TGTGCCACCAGTAGCGGTGTGAAATCCACAGATACGCAGTATTTT
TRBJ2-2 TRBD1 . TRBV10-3 CAISPGQTNTGELFF TGTGCCATCAGCCCGGGACAGACGAACACCGGGGAGCTGTTTTTT
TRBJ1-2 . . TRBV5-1 CASTRDNPNYGYTF TGCGCCAGCACCAGGGACAATCCAAACTATGGCTACACCTTC
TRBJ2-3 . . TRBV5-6 CASSGGRTDTQYF TGTGCCAGCAGCGGGGGCCGCACAGATACGCAGTATTTT
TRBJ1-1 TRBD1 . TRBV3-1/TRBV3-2 CASSQVGTGAETEAFF TGTGCCAGCAGCCAGGTCGGGACAGGAGCTGAAACTGAAGCTTTCTTT
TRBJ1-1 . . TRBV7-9 CASSPWGLNTEAFF TGTGCCAGCAGCCCTTGGGGCTTGAACACTGAAGCTTTCTTT
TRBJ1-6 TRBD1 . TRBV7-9 CASSAGGTDNSPLHF TGTGCCAGCAGCGCTGGCGGGACAGATAATTCACCCCTCCACTTT
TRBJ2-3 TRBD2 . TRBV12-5 CASAPPRGGNTQYF TGTGCTAGTGCCCCGCCTCGGGGGGGGAATACGCAGTATTTT
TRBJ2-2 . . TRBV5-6 CASTPGHYYTGELFF TGTGCCAGCACCCCGGGACACTACTACACCGGGGAGCTGTTTTTT
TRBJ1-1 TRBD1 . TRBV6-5 CASSYSGTGLNTEAFF TGTGCCAGCAGTTACTCGGGGACAGGTTTGAACACTGAAGCTTTCTTT